Listed here are 10 T cell receptor beta chains from one sample, sequenced in a study of graft-versus-host responses after intestinal transplantation. Tissue from the graft was processed to free its intraepithelial and lamina propria lymphocytes. The protocol was immunoSEQ multiplex PCR, while the TCRdb copy is restricted to in-frame clones and leaves out a portion. The table has roughly 7,400 clones, around two thirds seen once. This specimen was ileum tissue, taken 230 to 240 days after intestinal transplantation. The receptor set was obtained from a human patient who received an intestinal transplant, so some T cells may come from the graft donor.

The gene calls are TRBV15 and TRBJ2-7, with D hard to call. CDR1 LNHNV and CDR2 YYDKDF come from the germline V gene (reference sequence). The V end was cut by 7 bases, the J end by 2 bases, with 15 bases between. The CDR3 spans 14 residues. CDR3 bases: TGTGCCACCACCCGCGGAGCATTAACCTACGAGCAGTACGTC. Residues: CATTRGALTYEQYV.

The chain employs TRBV6-5 and TRBJ2-1, with 8 bases fitting TRBD1. Germline trimming cut 10 bases from V and 7 bases from J; bases unmatched to any gene: 12. The CDR3 is 14 residues long. Per germline, CDR1 MNHEY and CDR2 SVGAGI. This chain's CDR3 is CAIRDRTGRNEQFF. CDR3 bases: TGTGCCATCAGAGACAGGACAGGGCGAAATGAGCAGTTCTTC.

This clone came up a few times. The genes are TRBV7-9 and TRBJ1-1; D uncertain. The CDR3 has 12 amino acids. Trimming left V 6 bases short and J 0 bases short, with 5 bases between. The germline V gene has CDR1 SEHNR and CDR2 FQNEAQ (reference sequence). The CDR3 DNA follows: TGTGCCAGCAGAATAATGAACACTGAAGCTTTCTTT. As protein: CASRIMNTEAFF.

This clone was found once. At the DNA level, this CDR3 is encoded by other sequences in the same sample as well. The chain couples TRBV5-1 to TRBJ1-1; D uncertain. From germline, CDR1 is SGHRS and CDR2 YFSETQ. CDR3 length: 13 residues. V shed 5 bases and J shed 1 base, with 9 bases lying between them. In DNA, the CDR3 is TGCGCCAGCAGGCTTGGGGAGAACACTGAAGCTTTCTTT. It codes for CASRLGENTEAFF.

The CDR3 DNA follows: TGTGCCAGCAGCTACGACAGGGATCAGCCCCAGCATTTT. It translates to CASSYDRDQPQHF. The chain carries TRBV7-8 and TRBJ1-5; TRBD1 aligns across 7 bases. Per germline, CDR1 SGHVS and CDR2 FQNEAQ. The CDR3 is 13 residues long. V dropped 4 bases and J dropped 5; count of bases not matched to a gene: 2.

This sequence joins TRBV27 and TRBJ2-5; 11 bases align to TRBD2. The J segment lost 5 bases and the V segment lost 5 bases, leaving 10 bases of the junction unmatched. The germline V gene encodes CDR1 MNHEY and CDR2 SMNVEV (reference sequence). This CDR3 has 16 amino acids. CDR3 bases: TGTGCCAGCAGTCAATTAGCGGGGGGGCCTTACGAGACCCAGTACTTC. Its translation is CASSQLAGGPYETQYF.

The chain has TRBV7-2 and TRBJ2-1, with TRBD2 identical over 7 bases. The V gene end was trimmed by 2 bases and the J gene end by 5 bases; junction bases not matched to a gene: 9. The germline V gene has CDR1 SGHTA and CDR2 FQGNSA. The CDR3 sequence is 16 residues long. CDR3 coding DNA: TGTGCCAGCAGCTTATACGGCGGGGGTATGGACAATGAGCAGTTCTTC. Amino acids: CASSLYGGGMDNEQFF.

The chain is built from TRBV29-1 and TRBJ1-4; TRBD1 matches at 7 bases. Germline values: CDR1 SQVTM, CDR2 ANQGSEA. Unmatched junction bases numbered 9, after V lost 6 bases and J lost 2 bases. This CDR3 has 15 amino acids. The CDR3 loop reads CSVAGQSGTNEKLFF. In DNA form, the CDR3 reads TGCAGCGTGGCGGGACAGTCAGGGACTAATGAAAAACTGTTTTTT.

This clone showed up just once. This chain joins TRBV4-1 and TRBJ2-2; weak D call: TRBD2 (5 bases). Germline assignment: CDR1 MGHRA and CDR2 YSYEKL. CDR3 length: 15 amino acids. Trimming pared 3 bases from V and 0 bases from J, leaving 8 bases between. The CDR3 nucleotides are TGCGCCAGCAGCCAGCTACTAGCGAACACCGGGGAGCTGTTTTTT. Translating gives CASSQLLANTGELFF.

This chain links TRBV28 with TRBJ1-5; unclear D gene. Germline CDR1 reads MDHEN; CDR2 reads SYDVKM. Trimming cost V 4 bases and J 5 bases, with 18 bases left between them. This CDR3 region has 16 residues. CDR3 protein: CASSSPAPNLDQPQHF. In DNA form, the CDR3 reads TGTGCCAGCAGTTCCCCCGCCCCGAACTTGGATCAGCCCCAGCATTTT.